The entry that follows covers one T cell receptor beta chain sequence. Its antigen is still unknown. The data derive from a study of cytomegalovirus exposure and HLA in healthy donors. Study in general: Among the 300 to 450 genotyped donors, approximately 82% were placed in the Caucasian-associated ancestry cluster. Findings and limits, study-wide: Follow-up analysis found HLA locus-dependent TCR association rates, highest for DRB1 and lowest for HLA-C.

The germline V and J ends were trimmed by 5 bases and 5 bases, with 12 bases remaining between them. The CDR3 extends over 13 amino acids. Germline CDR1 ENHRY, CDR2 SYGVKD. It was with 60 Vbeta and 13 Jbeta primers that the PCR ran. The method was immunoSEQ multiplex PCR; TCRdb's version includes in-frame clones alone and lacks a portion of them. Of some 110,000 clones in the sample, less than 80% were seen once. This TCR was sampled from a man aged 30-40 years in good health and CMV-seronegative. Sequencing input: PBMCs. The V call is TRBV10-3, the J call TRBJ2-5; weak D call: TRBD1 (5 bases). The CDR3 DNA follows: TGTGCCATCAGTAGGGTGGGGCAGGAGACCCAGTACTTC. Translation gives CAISRVGQETQYF.